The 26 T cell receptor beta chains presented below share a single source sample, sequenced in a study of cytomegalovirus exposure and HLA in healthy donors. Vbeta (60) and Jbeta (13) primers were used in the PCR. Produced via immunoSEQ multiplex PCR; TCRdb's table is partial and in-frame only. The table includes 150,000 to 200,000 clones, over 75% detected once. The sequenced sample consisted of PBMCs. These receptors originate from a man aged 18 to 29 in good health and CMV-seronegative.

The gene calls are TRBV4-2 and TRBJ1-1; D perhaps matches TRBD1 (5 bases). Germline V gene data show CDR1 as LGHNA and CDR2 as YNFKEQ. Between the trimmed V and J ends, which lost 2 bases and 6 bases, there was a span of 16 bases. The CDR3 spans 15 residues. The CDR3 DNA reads TGTGCCAGCAGCCAAACCGCGTCAAGGGGATCTGAAGCTTTCTTT. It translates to CASSQTASRGSEAFF.

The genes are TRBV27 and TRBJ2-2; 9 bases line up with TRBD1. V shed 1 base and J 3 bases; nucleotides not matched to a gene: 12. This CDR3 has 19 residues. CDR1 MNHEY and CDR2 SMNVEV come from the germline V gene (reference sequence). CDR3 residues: CASSLYPFGQGTYTGELFF. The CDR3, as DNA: TGTGCCAGCAGTTTATACCCCTTCGGACAGGGGACCTACACCGGGGAGCTGTTTTTT.

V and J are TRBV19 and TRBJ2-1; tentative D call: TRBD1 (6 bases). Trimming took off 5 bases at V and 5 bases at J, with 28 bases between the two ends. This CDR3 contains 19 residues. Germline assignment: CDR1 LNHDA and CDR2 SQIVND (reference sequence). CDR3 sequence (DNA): TGTGCCAGTAGTCTTCAGGGGTGGGACACTCTAGGTCCCCACAATGAGCAGTTCTTC. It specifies CASSLQGWDTLGPHNEQFF.

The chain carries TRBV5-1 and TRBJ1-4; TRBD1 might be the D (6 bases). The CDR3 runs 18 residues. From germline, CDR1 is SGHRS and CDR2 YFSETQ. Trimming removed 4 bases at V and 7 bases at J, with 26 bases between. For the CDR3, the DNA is TGCGCCAGCAGCCCTCAACAGGGATCAGCCGCATTTGGTGAAAAACTGTTTTTT. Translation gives CASSPQQGSAAFGEKLFF. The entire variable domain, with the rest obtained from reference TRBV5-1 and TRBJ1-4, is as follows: KAGVTQTPRYLIKTRGQQVTLSCSPISGHRSVSWYQQTPGQGLQFLFEYFSETQRNKGNFPGRFSGRQFSNSRSEMNVSTLELGDSALYLCASSPQQGSAAFGEKLFFGSGTQLSVL.

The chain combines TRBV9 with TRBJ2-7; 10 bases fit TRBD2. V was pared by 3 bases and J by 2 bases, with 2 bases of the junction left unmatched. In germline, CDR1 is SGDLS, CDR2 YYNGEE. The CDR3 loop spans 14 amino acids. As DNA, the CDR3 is TGTGCCAGCAGCGGAGCGGGAGGGCCCTACGAGCAGTACTTC. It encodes CASSGAGGPYEQYF.

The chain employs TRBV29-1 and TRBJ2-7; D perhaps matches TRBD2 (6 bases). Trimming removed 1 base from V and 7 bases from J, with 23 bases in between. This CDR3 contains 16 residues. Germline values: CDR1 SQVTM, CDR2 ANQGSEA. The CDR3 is CSVEVAGTSYDLEQYF. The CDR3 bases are TGCAGCGTTGAAGTAGCCGGGACTTCTTATGATTTGGAGCAGTACTTC.

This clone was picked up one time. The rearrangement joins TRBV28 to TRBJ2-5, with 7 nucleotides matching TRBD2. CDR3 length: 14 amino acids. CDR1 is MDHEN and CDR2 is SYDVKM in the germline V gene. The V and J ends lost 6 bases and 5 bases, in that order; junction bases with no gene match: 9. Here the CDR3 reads CASRMGEGRETQYF. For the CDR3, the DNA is TGTGCCAGCAGGATGGGGGAGGGCCGGGAGACCCAGTACTTC.

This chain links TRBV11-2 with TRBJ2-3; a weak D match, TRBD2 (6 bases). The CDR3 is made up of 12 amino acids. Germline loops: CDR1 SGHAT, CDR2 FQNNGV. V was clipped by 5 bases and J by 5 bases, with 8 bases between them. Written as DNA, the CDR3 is TGTGCCAGCAGCCCCGGGGGAGATACGCAGTATTTT. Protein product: CASSPGGDTQYF.

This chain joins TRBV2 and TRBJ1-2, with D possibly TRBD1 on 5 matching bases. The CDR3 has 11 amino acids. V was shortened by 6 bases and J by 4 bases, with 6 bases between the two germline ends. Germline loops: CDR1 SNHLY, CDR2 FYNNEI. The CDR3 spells CASRQGYGYTF. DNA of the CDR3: TGTGCCAGCAGGCAGGGCTATGGCTACACCTTC.

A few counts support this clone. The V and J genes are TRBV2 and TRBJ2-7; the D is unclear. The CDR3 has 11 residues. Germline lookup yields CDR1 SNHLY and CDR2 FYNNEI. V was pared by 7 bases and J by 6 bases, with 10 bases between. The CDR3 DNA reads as TGTGCCAGCAATAGCCAGTTCGAGCAGTACTTC. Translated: CASNSQFEQYF.

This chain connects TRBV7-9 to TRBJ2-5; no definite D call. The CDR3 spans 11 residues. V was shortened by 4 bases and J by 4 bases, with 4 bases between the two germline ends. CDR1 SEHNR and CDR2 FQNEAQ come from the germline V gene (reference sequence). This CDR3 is CASSSGETQYF. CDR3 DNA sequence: TGTGCCAGCAGCTCCGGAGAGACCCAGTACTTC.

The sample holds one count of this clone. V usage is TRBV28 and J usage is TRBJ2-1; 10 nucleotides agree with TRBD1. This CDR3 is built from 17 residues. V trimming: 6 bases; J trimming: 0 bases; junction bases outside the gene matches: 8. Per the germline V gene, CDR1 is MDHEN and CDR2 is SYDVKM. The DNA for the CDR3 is TGTGCCAGCAGCGCCCCCGGGGACAGGGGCTCCTACAATGAGCAGTTCTTC. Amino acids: CASSAPGDRGSYNEQFF. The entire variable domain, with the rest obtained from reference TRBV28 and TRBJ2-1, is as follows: DVKVTQSSRYLVKRTGEKVFLECVQDMDHENMFWYRQDPGLGLRLIYFSYDVKMKEKGDIPEGYSVSREKKERFSLILESASTNQTSMYLCASSAPGDRGSYNEQFFGPGTRLTVL.

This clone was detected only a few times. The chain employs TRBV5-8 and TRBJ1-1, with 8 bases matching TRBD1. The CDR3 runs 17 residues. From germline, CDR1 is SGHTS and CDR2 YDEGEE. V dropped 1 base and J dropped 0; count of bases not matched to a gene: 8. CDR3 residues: CASSLRTGLPLNTEAFF. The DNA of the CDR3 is TGTGCCAGCAGCTTGCGGACAGGGCTTCCCTTGAACACTGAAGCTTTCTTT.

CDR3 DNA sequence: TGTGCCAGCAGCGTAGCCCCCGCGGGGGAAAAACTGTTTTTT. It is translated as CASSVAPAGEKLFF. This chain links TRBV9 with TRBJ1-4; D gene ambiguous. The germline V gene encodes CDR1 SGDLS and CDR2 YYNGEE. The CDR3 length is 14 residues. Deletions cut 0 bases from V and 8 bases from J, with 11 bases between.

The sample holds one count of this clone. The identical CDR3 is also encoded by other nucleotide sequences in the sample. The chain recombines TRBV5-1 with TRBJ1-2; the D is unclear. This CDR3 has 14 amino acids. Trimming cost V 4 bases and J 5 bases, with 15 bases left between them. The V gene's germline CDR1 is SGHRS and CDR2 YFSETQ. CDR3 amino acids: CASSPREVDYGYTF. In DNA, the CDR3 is TGCGCCAGCAGCCCCCGAGAGGTGGATTATGGCTACACCTTC. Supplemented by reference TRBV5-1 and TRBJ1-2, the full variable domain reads KAGVTQTPRYLIKTRGQQVTLSCSPISGHRSVSWYQQTPGQGLQFLFEYFSETQRNKGNFPGRFSGRQFSNSRSEMNVSTLELGDSALYLCASSPREVDYGYTFGSGTRLTVV.

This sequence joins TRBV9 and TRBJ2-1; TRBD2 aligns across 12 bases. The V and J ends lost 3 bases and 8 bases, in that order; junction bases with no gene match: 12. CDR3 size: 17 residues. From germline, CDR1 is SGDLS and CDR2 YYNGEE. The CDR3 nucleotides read TGTGCCAGCAGCGACAGACTAGCGGGGGCCCCTGGGGATGAGCAGTTCTTC. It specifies CASSDRLAGAPGDEQFF.

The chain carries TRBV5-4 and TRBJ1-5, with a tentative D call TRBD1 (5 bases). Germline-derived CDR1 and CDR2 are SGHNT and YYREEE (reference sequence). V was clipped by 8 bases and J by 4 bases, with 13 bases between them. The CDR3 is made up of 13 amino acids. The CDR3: CARRGKSNQPQHF. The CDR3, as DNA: TGTGCCAGACGGGGGAAGTCGAATCAGCCCCAGCATTTT.

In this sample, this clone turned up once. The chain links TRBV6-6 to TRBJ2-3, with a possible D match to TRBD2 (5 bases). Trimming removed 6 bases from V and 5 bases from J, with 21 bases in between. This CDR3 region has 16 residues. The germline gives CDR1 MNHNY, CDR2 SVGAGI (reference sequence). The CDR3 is CASRTPSGPGGDTQYF. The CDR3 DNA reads TGTGCCAGCAGAACCCCTTCCGGGCCCGGAGGAGATACGCAGTATTTT.

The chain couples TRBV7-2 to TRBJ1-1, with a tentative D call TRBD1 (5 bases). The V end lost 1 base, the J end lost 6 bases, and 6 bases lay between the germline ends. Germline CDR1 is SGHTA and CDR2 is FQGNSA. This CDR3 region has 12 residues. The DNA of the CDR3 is TGTGCCAGCAGCTTAGGGGGGGCTGAAGCTTTCTTT. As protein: CASSLGGAEAFF. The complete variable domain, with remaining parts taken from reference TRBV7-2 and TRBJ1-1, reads GAGVSQSPSNKVTEKGKDVELRCDPISGHTALYWYRQSLGQGLEFLIYFQGNSAPDKSGLPSDRFSAERTGGSVSTLTIQRTQQEDSAVYLCASSLGGAEAFFGQGTRLTVV.

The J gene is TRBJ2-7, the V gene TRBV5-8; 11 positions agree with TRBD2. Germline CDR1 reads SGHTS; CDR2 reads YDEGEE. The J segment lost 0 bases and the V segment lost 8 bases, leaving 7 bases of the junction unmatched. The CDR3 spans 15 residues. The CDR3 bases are TGTGCCAGTAGGCTAGCGGGGGGTGACTCCTACGAGCAGTACTTC. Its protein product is CASRLAGGDSYEQYF.

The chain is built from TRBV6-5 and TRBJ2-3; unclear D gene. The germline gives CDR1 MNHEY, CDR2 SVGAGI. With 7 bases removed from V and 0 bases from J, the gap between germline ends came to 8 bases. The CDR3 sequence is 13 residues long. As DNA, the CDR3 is TGTGCCAGCAATGAGCCAAGCACAGATACGCAGTATTTT. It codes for CASNEPSTDTQYF.

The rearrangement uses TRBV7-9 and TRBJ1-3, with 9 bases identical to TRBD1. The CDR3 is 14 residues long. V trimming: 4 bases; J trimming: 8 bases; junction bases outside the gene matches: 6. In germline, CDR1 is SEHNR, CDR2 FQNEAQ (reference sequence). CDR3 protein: CASSYRGLGDTIYF. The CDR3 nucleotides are TGTGCCAGCAGCTACAGGGGGCTCGGGGACACCATATATTTT. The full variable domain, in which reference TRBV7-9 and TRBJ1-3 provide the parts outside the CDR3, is DTGVSQNPRHKITKRGQNVTFRCDPISEHNRLYWYRQTLGQGPEFLTYFQNEAQLEKSRLLSDRFSAERPKGSFSTLEIQRTEQGDSAMYLCASSYRGLGDTIYFGEGSWLTVV.

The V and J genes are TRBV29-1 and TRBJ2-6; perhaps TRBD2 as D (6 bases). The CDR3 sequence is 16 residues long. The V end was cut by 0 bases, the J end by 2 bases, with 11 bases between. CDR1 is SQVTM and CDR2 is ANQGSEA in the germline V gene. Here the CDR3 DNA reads TGCAGCGTTGAAGAGACGGAGGGGCCTGGGGCCAACGTCCTGACTTTC. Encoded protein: CSVEETEGPGANVLTF.

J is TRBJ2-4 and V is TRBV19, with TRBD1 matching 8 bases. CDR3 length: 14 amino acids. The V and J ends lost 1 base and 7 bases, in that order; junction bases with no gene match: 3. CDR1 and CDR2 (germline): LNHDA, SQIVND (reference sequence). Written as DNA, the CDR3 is TGTGCCAGTAGTATAGGCAACAGGGGGAACATTCAGTACTTC. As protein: CASSIGNRGNIQYF.

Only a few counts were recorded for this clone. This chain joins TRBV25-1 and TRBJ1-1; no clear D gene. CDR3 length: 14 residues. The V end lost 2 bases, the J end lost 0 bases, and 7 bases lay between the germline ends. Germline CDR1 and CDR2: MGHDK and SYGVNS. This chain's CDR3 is CASSEGGVNTEAFF. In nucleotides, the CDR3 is TGTGCCAGCAGTGAAGGCGGGGTGAACACTGAAGCTTTCTTT. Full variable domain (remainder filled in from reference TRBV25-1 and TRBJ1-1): EADIYQTPRYLVIGTGKKITLECSQTMGHDKMYWYQQDPGMELHLIHYSYGVNSTEKGDLSSESTVSRIRTEHFPLTLESARPSHTSQYLCASSEGGVNTEAFFGQGTRLTVV.

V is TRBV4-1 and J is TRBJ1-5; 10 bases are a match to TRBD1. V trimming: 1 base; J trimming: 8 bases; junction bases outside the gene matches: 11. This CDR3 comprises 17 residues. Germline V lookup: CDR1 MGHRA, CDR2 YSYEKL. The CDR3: CASSQGILTGGEKPQHF. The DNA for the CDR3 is TGCGCCAGCAGCCAAGGGATATTGACAGGGGGCGAGAAGCCCCAGCATTTT.